This entry lists 12 T cell receptor beta chains sequenced from one sample in a study of vaccination effects on CD4 cells after COVID-19. ViraFEST expansion of antigen-specific CD4+ T cells with viral peptide pools preceded sequencing. Once cultured for approximately eleven days, the cells underwent separation to obtain CD4+ T cells. Vaccine recipients lacked prior SARS-CoV-2 infection and had negative nucleocapsid antibodies. Measured with immunoSEQ multiplex PCR; TCRdb has only the in-frame clones, and not every one. The table lists approximately 40,000 clones, roughly 70% of them singletons, with 22% in the top ten. These receptors have no identified antigens. The sequencing used CD4+ T cells from PBMCs cultured with SARS-CoV-2 spike peptides, collected before COVID-19 vaccination. These receptors all come from a human donor who received a COVID-19 vaccine.

This clone was detected a few times. V gene TRBV10-2 combines with J gene TRBJ1-1; D gene uncertain. The CDR3 is 12 residues long. Per germline, CDR1 WSHSY and CDR2 SAAADI. V lost 4 bases to trimming and J lost 3 bases, with 6 bases between them. The DNA of the CDR3 is TGCGCCAGCAGTGCGCGGTACACTGAAGCTTTCTTT. This codes for CASSARYTEAFF.

This sequence joins TRBV19 and TRBJ2-1; D might be TRBD2 (5 bases). Trimming took off 3 bases at V and 0 bases at J, with 9 bases between the two ends. Germline lookup yields CDR1 LNHDA and CDR2 SQIVND (reference sequence). CDR3 size: 15 residues. CDR3 nucleotides: TGTGCCAGTAGTATTTGGGAGAGCTCCTACAATGAGCAGTTCTTC. Its translation: CASSIWESSYNEQFF.

The CDR3 here is CSVEWGSGSADTQYF. CDR3 sequence (DNA): TGCAGCGTTGAATGGGGTAGCGGGAGCGCAGATACGCAGTATTTT. The rearrangement links TRBV29-1 to TRBJ2-3; 9 bases fit TRBD2. The CDR3 covers 15 residues. Germline lookup yields CDR1 SQVTM and CDR2 ANQGSEA. V lost 2 bases and J lost 4; bases outside the gene matches: 7.

The rearrangement links TRBV5-1 to TRBJ1-3, with 7 bases lining up with TRBD1. Germline lookup yields CDR1 SGHRS and CDR2 YFSETQ. J gave up 0 bases and V 3 bases, and 6 bases lay outside the gene matches. CDR3 size: 16 residues. The CDR3 spells CASSYAGGNSGNTIYF. The CDR3 coding sequence is TGCGCCAGCAGCTACGCAGGGGGTAACTCTGGAAACACCATATATTTT.

This clone showed up just a few times. The chain is built from TRBV6-6 and TRBJ1-2, with unresolved D. The ends were cut back, 5 bases at V and 2 bases at J, with 9 bases in the middle. Germline assignment: CDR1 MNHNY and CDR2 SVGAGI (reference sequence). The CDR3 covers 13 residues. The CDR3, as DNA: TGTGCCAGCAGTATTACCGAAAACTATGGCTACACCTTC. As protein: CASSITENYGYTF.

The count of this clone is one. The chain combines TRBV4-1 with TRBJ2-5; TRBD2 matches 10 bases. The CDR3 runs to 15 residues. Looked up from germline, CDR1 is MGHRA and CDR2 is YSYEKL. The V gene end was trimmed by 4 bases and the J gene end by 7 bases; junction bases not matched to a gene: 9. The DNA of the CDR3 is TGCGCCAGCAGCCCAGGACTAGCGGAATCGGTGACCCAGTACTTC. It codes for CASSPGLAESVTQYF.

V is TRBV10-3 and J is TRBJ1-4; D is ambiguous. V gave up 4 bases and J gave up 11 bases, with 14 bases separating them. The germline V gene has CDR1 ENHRY and CDR2 SYGVKD. This CDR3 region has 13 residues. The CDR3 loop reads CAISGGSGGKLFF. CDR3 DNA: TGTGCCATCAGTGGAGGGTCGGGTGGGAAACTGTTTTTT.

V and J are TRBV30 and TRBJ1-2; no clear D gene. CDR1 is GTSNPN, CDR2 SVGIG, per germline (reference sequence). The CDR3 length is 16 residues. V was cut by 3 bases and J by 1 base, with 18 bases left in between. CDR3 coding DNA: TGTGCCTGGAGCGAACACCCTGTGGAGCTTAACTATGGCTACACCTTC. Translating gives CAWSEHPVELNYGYTF.

The chain links TRBV4-2 to TRBJ1-5; TRBD1 aligns across 7 bases. This CDR3 comprises 14 residues. V lost 3 bases to trimming and J lost 5 bases; unmatched junction nucleotides: 4. Germline-derived CDR1 and CDR2 are LGHNA and YNFKEQ. The CDR3 DNA sequence: TGTGCCAGCAGCCACCAGGGGGGCGATCAGCCCCAGCATTTT. Translating gives CASSHQGGDQPQHF.

The chain links TRBV6-5 to TRBJ1-2; D unclear. CDR1 is MNHEY and CDR2 is SVGAGI in the germline V gene. V lost 6 bases, J lost 6 bases, and 20 bases lay in between. This CDR3 has 15 amino acids. The CDR3: CASSFRPRGSHGYTF. CDR3 coding DNA: TGTGCCAGCAGCTTTCGACCCCGAGGTTCCCATGGCTACACCTTC.

The rearrangement uses TRBV5-4 and TRBJ2-3, with D maybe TRBD2 (5 bases). There are 12 residues in the CDR3. Trimming shortened V by 4 bases and J by 5 bases, and 8 bases separated the two germline ends. Germline assignment: CDR1 SGHNT and CDR2 YYREEE (reference sequence). As DNA, the CDR3 is TGTGCCAGCAGCCGCGCGGGAGATACGCAGTATTTT. It codes for CASSRAGDTQYF.

The rearrangement uses TRBV12-2 and TRBJ1-1; the table's D call of TRBD1 was not tested on the DNA. TRBV12-2 is designated a pseudogene. The CDR3 is 16 residues long. The CDR3 protein is CASRLARWDRGPEAFF. In DNA form, the CDR3 reads TGTGCAAGTCGCTTAGCAAGATGGGACAGGGGGCCTGAAGCTTTCTTT.